Sequencing of this T cell receptor (beta chain) was carried out in a study of ipilimumab plus nivolumab after autologous stem cell transplantation. The wider study: Typical patient got four to six ipilimumab doses and about eight nivolumab doses (median). Study-level points and caveats: The authors say TCR, Treg and microbiome findings warrant further study.

The ends were cut back, 5 bases at V and 0 bases at J, with 13 bases in the middle. The CDR3 is 15 amino acids. Germline V gene lookup returns CDR1 SGHTA and CDR2 FQGNSA. Comments on this clone: Its antigen is not known.

Checkpoint therapy with ipilimumab 1 mg/kg began 14 to 28 days after transplant. Patients received nivolumab 3 mg/kg at weeks 1, 4, 7, 10, then fortnightly to week 26. Sequenced by immunoSEQ multiplex PCR; TCRdb stores in-frame clones only, minus some. The sample lists roughly 20,000 clones, around 80% occurring once. This chain connects TRBV7-2 to TRBJ1-1; a weak D match, TRBD1 (5 bases). This clonotype originated in a male donor with diffuse large B-cell lymphoma. Sequenced material: PBMCs, taken in a trial of ipilimumab plus nivolumab as post-transplant consolidation. CDR3 sequence (DNA): TGTGCCAGCAGCGCGGGAGGGGTTTTGAACACTGAAGCTTTCTTT. Amino acids: CASSAGGVLNTEAFF.